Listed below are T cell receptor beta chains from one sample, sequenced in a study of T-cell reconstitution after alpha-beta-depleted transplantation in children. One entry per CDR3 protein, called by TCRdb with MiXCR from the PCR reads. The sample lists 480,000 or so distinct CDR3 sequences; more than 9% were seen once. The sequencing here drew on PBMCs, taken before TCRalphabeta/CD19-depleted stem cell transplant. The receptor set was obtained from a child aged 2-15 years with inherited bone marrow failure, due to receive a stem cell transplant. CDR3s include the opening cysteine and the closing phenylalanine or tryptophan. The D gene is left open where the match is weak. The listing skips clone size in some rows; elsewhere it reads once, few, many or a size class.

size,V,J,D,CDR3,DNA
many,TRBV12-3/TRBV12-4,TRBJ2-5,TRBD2,CASSTDPGLAGGPGRETQYF,TGTGCCAGCAGTACCGACCCGGGACTAGCGGGAGGGCCAGGTCGAGAGACCCAGTACTTC
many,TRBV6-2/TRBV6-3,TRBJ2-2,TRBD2,CASGVGLAGTGELFF,TGTGCCAGCGGCGTCGGGCTAGCGGGAACCGGGGAGCTGTTTTTT
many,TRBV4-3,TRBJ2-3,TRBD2,CASSPLPAGAGTDTQYF,TGCGCCAGCAGCCCCCTGCCTGCGGGAGCAGGTACAGATACGCAGTATTTT
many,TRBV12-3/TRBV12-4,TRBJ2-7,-,CASSLGGVNYEQYF,TGTGCCAGCAGTTTAGGAGGCGTGAACTACGAGCAGTACTTC
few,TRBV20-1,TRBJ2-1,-,CSAKGGRGSDEQFF,TGCAGTGCGAAAGGCGGCAGGGGCTCGGATGAGCAGTTCTTC
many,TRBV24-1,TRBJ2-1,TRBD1,CATSDLGQGAYNEQFF,TGTGCCACCAGTGATTTGGGACAGGGGGCCTACAATGAGCAGTTCTTC
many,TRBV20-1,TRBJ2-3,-,CSAATTGDTDTQYF,TGCAGTGCCGCGACTACTGGGGACACAGATACGCAGTATTTT
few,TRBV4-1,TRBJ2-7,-,CASSPLMWGALDEQYF,TGCGCCAGCAGCCCCTTAATGTGGGGGGCACTCGACGAGCAGTACTTC
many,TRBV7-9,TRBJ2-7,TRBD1,CASSRFDRTGGSYEQYF,TGTGCCAGCAGCCGATTCGACAGGACAGGCGGCTCCTACGAGCAGTACTTC
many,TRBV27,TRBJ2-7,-,CASSRDPYEQYF,TGTGCCAGCAGCAGGGATCCCTACGAGCAGTACTTC
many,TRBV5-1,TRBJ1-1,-,CASSSQGLGRGEAFF,TGCGCCAGCAGCTCCCAAGGCTTAGGGAGGGGTGAAGCTTTCTTT
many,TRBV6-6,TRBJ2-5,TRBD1,CASSWTGAKTQYF,TGTGCCAGCAGTTGGACAGGGGCGAAGACCCAGTACTTC
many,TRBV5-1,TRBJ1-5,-,CASSLEGGSNQPQHF,TGCGCCAGCAGCTTGGAGGGAGGGAGCAATCAGCCCCAGCATTTT
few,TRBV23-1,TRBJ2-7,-,CASSHTSRRDSESYEQYF,TGCGCCAGCAGTCACACCTCCAGGCGGGACAGTGAGTCCTACGAGCAGTACTTC
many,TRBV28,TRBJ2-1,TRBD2,CASSFLAGVRGQFF,TGTGCCAGCAGTTTCCTAGCGGGAGTACGGGGGCAGTTCTTC
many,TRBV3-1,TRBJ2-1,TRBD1,CASSHLGRGEQFF,TGTGCCAGCAGCCATCTGGGCAGGGGGGAGCAGTTCTTC
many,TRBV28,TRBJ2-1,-,CASSFLGFSEQFF,TGTGCCAGCAGTTTTTTAGGGTTCAGTGAGCAGTTCTTC
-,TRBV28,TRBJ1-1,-,CASSLSAGGGTEAFF,TGTGCCAGCAGTTTATCCGCCGGGGGGGGGACTGAAGCTTTCTTT
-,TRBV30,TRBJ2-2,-,CAWSVLGGELFF,TGTGCCTGGAGTGTACTGGGTGGGGAGCTGTTTTTT
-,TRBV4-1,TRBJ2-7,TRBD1,CASSQAADREVYEQYF,TGCGCCAGCAGCCAAGCGGCGGACAGGGAGGTCTACGAGCAGTACTTC
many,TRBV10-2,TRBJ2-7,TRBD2,CASSETSGSYEQYF,TGCGCCAGCAGTGAGACTAGCGGGAGCTACGAGCAGTACTTC
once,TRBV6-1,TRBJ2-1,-,CASSRANYNEQFF,TGTGCCAGCAGTCGGGCCAACTACAATGAGCAGTTCTTC
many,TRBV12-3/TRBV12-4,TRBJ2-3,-,CASSGYIDADTQYF,TGTGCCAGCAGTGGCTACATCGACGCAGATACGCAGTATTTT
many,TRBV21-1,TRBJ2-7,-,CASSRDPLSYEQYF,TGTGCCAGCAGCAGGGACCCCCTCTCCTACGAGCAGTACTTC
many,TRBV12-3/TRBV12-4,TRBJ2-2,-,CASSTRQNANTGELFF,TGTGCCAGCAGTACCCGACAGAACGCGAACACCGGGGAGCTGTTTTTT
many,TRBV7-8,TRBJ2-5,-,CASSWDIQQETQYF,TGTGCCAGCAGCTGGGACATCCAGCAAGAGACCCAGTACTTC
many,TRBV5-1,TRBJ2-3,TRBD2,CASSLEGLEFPDTQYF,TGCGCCAGCAGCTTGGAGGGACTAGAATTTCCAGATACGCAGTATTTT
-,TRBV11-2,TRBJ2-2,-,CASSLDLPSWVFF,TGTGCCAGCAGCTTAGATCTTCCTTCGTGGGTGTTTTTT
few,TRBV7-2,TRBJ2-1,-,CASSLGRDAYNEQFF,TGTGCCAGCAGCTTAGGGCGGGACGCCTACAATGAGCAGTTCTTC
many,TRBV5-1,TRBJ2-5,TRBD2,CASSWSGVQETQYF,TGCGCCAGCAGCTGGAGCGGGGTCCAAGAGACCCAGTACTTC
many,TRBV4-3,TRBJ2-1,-,CASSQDARGEQFF,TGCGCCAGCAGCCAAGATGCGAGAGGGGAGCAGTTCTTC
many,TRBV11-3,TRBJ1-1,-,CASSLRGTNTEAFF,TGTGCCAGCAGCTTGCGGGGAACGAACACTGAAGCTTTCTTT
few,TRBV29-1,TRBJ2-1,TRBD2,CSGLAGNRNEQFF,TGCTCTGGACTAGCGGGAAACAGGAATGAGCAGTTCTTC
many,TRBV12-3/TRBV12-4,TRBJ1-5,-,CATARGDQPQHF,TGTGCCACCGCCAGGGGAGATCAGCCCCAGCATTTT
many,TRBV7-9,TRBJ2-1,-,CASSYLLNEQFF,TGTGCCAGCAGCTACTTGCTCAATGAGCAGTTCTTC
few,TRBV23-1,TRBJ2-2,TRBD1,CASSQTLRQGTGELFF,TGCGCCAGCAGTCAAACGCTAAGACAGGGAACCGGGGAGCTGTTTTTT
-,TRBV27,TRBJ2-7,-,CASSLHRESYEQYF,TGTGCCAGCAGTCTCCACAGGGAGTCCTACGAGCAGTACTTC
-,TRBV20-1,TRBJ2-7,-,CSAKARVYSYEQYF,TGCAGTGCTAAGGCCAGGGTTTACTCCTACGAGCAGTACTTC
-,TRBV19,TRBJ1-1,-,CASSRQGMNTQAFF,TGTGCCAGTAGTAGGCAGGGGATGAACACTCAAGCTTTCTTT
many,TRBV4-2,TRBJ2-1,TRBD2,CASSQLGEREGLEQFF,TGTGCCAGCAGCCAATTAGGGGAGCGGGAGGGCCTTGAGCAGTTCTTC
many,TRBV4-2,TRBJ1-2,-,CASSQGAWASYGYTF,TGTGCCAGCAGCCAAGGGGCGTGGGCTTCCTATGGCTACACCTTC
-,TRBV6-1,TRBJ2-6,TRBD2,CASSLASSGSPGANVLTF,TGTGCCAGCAGTCTGGCCTCTAGCGGGAGTCCTGGGGCCAACGTCCTGACTTTC
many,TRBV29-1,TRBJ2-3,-,CSSLGARTDTQYF,TGCAGCTCACTGGGGGCCCGCACAGATACGCAGTATTTT
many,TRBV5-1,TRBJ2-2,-,CASSLVGPVGTGELFF,TGCGCCAGCAGCTTGGTAGGTCCGGTGGGAACCGGGGAGCTGTTTTTT
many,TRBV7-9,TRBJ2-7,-,CASREQGEDEQYF,TGTGCCAGCAGGGAGCAGGGGGAGGACGAGCAGTACTTC
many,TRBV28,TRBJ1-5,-,CASSLERGQPQHF,TGTGCCAGCAGCCTAGAGAGGGGTCAGCCCCAGCATTTT
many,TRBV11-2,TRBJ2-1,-,CASSLEGLSSYNEQFF,TGTGCCAGCAGCTTAGAGGGCCTCAGCTCCTACAATGAGCAGTTCTTC
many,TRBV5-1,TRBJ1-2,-,CASSFGTSTEYGYTF,TGCGCCAGCAGCTTCGGGACATCCACCGAATATGGCTACACCTTC
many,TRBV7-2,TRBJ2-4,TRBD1,CASSPQTGERNIQYF,TGTGCCAGCAGCCCCCAGACAGGGGAGAGGAACATTCAGTACTTC
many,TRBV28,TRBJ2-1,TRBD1,CASTTPDRGNEQFF,TGTGCCAGCACCACACCCGACAGGGGGAATGAGCAGTTCTTC
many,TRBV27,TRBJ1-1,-,CASSSLGGDTEAFF,TGTGCCAGCAGTTCATTGGGGGGGGACACTGAAGCTTTCTTT
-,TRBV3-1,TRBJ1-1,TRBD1,CASSQATGGGSEAFF,TGTGCCAGCAGCCAAGCCACAGGGGGCGGCTCTGAAGCTTTCTTT
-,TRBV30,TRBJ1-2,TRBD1,CAWNGPPFRDRDGYTF,TGTGCCTGGAACGGCCCCCCATTCCGGGACAGAGATGGCTACACCTTC
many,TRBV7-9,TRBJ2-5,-,CASSLTPVRPGETQYF,TGTGCCAGCAGCTTAACCCCGGTTCGACCGGGGGAGACCCAGTACTTC
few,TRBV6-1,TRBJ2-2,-,CASSPLVRVAGELFF,TGTGCCAGCAGTCCATTAGTGAGGGTGGCCGGGGAGCTGTTTTTT
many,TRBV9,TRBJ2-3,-,CASSSRHDSTDTQYF,TGTGCCAGCAGCTCCCGGCATGACAGCACAGATACGCAGTATTTT
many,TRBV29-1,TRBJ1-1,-,CSVDTGARTEAFF,TGCAGCGTTGATACGGGGGCGCGGACTGAAGCTTTCTTT
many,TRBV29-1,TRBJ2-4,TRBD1,CSAVGQGPNIQYF,TGCAGCGCCGTGGGACAGGGCCCAAACATTCAGTACTTC
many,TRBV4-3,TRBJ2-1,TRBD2,CASSYTGTSPYNEQFF,TGCGCCAGCAGTTATACCGGGACTAGCCCCTACAATGAGCAGTTCTTC